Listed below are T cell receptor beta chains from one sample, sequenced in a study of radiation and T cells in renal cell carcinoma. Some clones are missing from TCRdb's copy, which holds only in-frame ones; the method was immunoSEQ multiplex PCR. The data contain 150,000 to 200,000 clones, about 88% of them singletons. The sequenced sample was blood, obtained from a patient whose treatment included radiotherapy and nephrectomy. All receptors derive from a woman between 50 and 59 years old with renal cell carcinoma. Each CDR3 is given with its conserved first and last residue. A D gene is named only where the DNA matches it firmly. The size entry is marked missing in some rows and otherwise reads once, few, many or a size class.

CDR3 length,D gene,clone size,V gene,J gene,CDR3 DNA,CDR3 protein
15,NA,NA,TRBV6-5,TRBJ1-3,TGTGCCAGCAGTTTGGGACCAGCGCCTATAAACACCATATATTTT,CASSLGPAPINTIYF
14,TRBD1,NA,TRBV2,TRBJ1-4,TGTGCCAGCAATCTTGACAGGGGCCATGAAAAACTGTTTTTT,CASNLDRGHEKLFF
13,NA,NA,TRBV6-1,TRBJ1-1,TGTGCCAGCAGTCCATCCGGAGACACTGAAGCTTTCTTT,CASSPSGDTEAFF
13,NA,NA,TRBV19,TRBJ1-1,TGTGCCAGTAGTACCCGGATCAACACTGAAGCTTTCTTT,CASSTRINTEAFF
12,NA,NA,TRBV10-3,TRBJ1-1,TGTGCCGTCGGATACATGAACACTGAAGCTTTCTTT,CAVGYMNTEAFF
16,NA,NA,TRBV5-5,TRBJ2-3,TGTGCCAGCAGCTTGACTGGGGGGGCTAACACAGATACGCAGTATTTT,CASSLTGGANTDTQYF
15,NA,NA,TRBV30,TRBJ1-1,TGTGCACTTCTAGTTAACACCCTCCAGAACACTGAAGCTTTCTTT,CALLVNTLQNTEAFF
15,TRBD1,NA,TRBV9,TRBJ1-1,TGTGCCAGCAGTACTATAACAGGGGAGGGCACTGAAGCTTTCTTT,CASSTITGEGTEAFF
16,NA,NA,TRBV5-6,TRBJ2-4,TGTGCCAGCAGCTTGGTCACGGGTGGTTCCAAAAACATTCAGTACTTC,CASSLVTGGSKNIQYF
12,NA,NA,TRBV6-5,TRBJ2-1,TGTGCCAGCAGGAGCTCCTACAATGAGCAGTTCTTC,CASRSSYNEQFF
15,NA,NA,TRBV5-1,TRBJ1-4,TGCGCCAGCAGCCCCCGGACGGAGGAGAATGAAAAACTGTTTTTT,CASSPRTEENEKLFF
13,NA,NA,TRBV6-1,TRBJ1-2,TGTGCCAGCAGTGAAGAGGTGGGCTATGGCTACACCTTC,CASSEEVGYGYTF
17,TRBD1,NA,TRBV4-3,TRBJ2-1,TGCGCCAGCAGCCAAGATCTGGTTTCAGGGGGTTACAATGAGCAGTTCTTC,CASSQDLVSGGYNEQFF
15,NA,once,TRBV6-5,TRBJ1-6,TGTGCCAGCAGTTACGGGAGGAGAGATAATTCACCCCTCCACTTT,CASSYGRRDNSPLHF
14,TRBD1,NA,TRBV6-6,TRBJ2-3,TGTGCCAGCGCACAACAGGGGGCCACAGATACGCAGTATTTT,CASAQQGATDTQYF
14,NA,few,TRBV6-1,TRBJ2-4,TGTGCCAGCAGTTTGGGACCGACTTCTAACATTCAGTACTTC,CASSLGPTSNIQYF
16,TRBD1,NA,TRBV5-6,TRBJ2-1,TGTGCCAGCAGCTTACTATCCACAGGGGTCTACAATGAGCAGTTCTTC,CASSLLSTGVYNEQFF
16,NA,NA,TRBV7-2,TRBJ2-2,TGTGCCAGCAGCCCACGTCCCGGGACTTACACCGGGGAGCTGTTTTTT,CASSPRPGTYTGELFF
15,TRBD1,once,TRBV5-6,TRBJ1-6,TGTGCCAGCAGCAAGACCGGGACAGGGGATTCACCCCTCCACTTT,CASSKTGTGDSPLHF
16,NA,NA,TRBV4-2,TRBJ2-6,TGTGCCAGCAGCCGGGGTGAGATCTCTGGGGCCAACGTCCTGACTTTC,CASSRGEISGANVLTF